This TCR beta chain was captured in a study of T-cell memory formation after mild COVID-19. Findings and caveats of the study: Nothing confirmed that second-wave clones peaking on day 37 were specific for SARS-CoV-2. Cross-reactive memory apparently joined, as some responding clones appeared in pre-infection memory.

As for this clonotype: Its antigen remains unknown.

TCRdb processed the 5' RACE reads anew with MiXCR; each CDR3 protein has one entry. The sample records around 390,000 distinct CDR3 sequences, approximately 15% being singletons. This sequence originates from a man between 18 and 29 years old who had mild COVID-19 (a few samples of this study predate the infection). Cell type and time point are not known. The specimen was PBMCs or a T cell subset sorted from them (not recorded which).

The CDR3 loop reads CASSPLGGANVLTF. CDR3 sequence (DNA): TGTGCCAGCAGTCCCCTGGGTGGGGCCAACGTCCTGACTTTC. The chain couples TRBV27 to TRBJ2-6; no clear D gene. From germline, CDR1 is MNHEY and CDR2 SMNVEV (reference sequence). CDR3 length: 14 residues. V was cut by 5 bases and J by 3 bases, with 8 bases left in between.